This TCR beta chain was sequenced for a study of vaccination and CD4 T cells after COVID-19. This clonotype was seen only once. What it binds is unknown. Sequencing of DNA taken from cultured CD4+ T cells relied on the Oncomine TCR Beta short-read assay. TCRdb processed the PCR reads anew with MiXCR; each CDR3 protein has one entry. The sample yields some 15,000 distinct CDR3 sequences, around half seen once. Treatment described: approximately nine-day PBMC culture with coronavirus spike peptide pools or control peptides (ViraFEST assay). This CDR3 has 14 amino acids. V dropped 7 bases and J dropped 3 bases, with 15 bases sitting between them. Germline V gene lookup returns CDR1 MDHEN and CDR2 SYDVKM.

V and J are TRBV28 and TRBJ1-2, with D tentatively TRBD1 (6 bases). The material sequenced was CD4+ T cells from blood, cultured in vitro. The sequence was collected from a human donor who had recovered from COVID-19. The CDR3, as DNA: TGTGCCAGCAATAAATCAGGGGCGGACTATGGCTACACCTTC. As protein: CASNKSGADYGYTF.